Presented here are 3 T cell receptor beta chains from one specimen sequenced in a study of regulatory T cells in long-lasting Graves disease. Arm-PCR of CDR3 regions and iRepertoire HTBI primers were the basis on which TCR beta libraries were built. In TCRdb, the multiplex PCR reads were re-called with MiXCR into one record per CDR3 protein. This sample carries 430,000 or so distinct CDR3 sequences, around a fifth of them seen once, and the ten largest clones take 14%. The time point is: persistent/refractory GD, antithyroid drugs over 5 years with positive TRAb. Preparation of the TCR library used RNA extracted from PBMCs. The material was peripheral blood mononuclear cells (PBMCs), obtained when the disease was refractory, from a patient treated with antithyroid drugs. Every receptor here comes from a female donor with Graves disease.

This clonotype has ten or more counts. The gene calls are TRBV15 and TRBJ2-5, with D unclear. V dropped 3 bases and J dropped 5 bases, with 7 bases sitting between them. Germline values: CDR1 LNHNV, CDR2 YYDKDF (reference sequence). The CDR3 loop spans 12 amino acids. CDR3 sequence reads: CATSRGRETQYF. The DNA of the CDR3 is TGTGCCACCAGCAGGGGTAGGGAGACCCAGTACTTC.

The chain has TRBV20-1 and TRBJ1-1, with D possibly being TRBD1 (5 bases). The ends were cut back, 6 bases at V and 4 bases at J, with 15 bases in the middle. The CDR3 covers 13 residues. Germline CDR1 DFQATT, CDR2 SNEGSKA (reference sequence). CDR3 region: CSATGDPGTEAFF. As DNA, the CDR3 is TGCAGTGCAACCGGGGACCCAGGCACTGAAGCTTTCTTT.

This clonotype was seen many times. This chain connects TRBV7-2 to TRBJ2-5; D may be TRBD1 (5 bases). Trimming shortened V by 5 bases and J by 6 bases, and 13 bases separated the two germline ends. There are 13 residues in the CDR3. CDR1 and CDR2 (germline): SGHTA, FQGNSA. The CDR3 coding sequence is TGTGCCAGCAGCGCCCAGGGATTGCAGACCCAGTACTTC. This encodes CASSAQGLQTQYF.